This entry is about one TCR beta chain. The antigen is unknown. Controls never had mood disorders and self-rated depressive symptoms at 5 or less. Roughly 30 ml of blood was drawn into EDTA tubes. CD4+ T cell purity was typically about 95%. Using immunoSEQ multiplex PCR, the repertoire was profiled, and TCRdb retains in-frame clones only, with some absent. Found here are 15,000 to 20,000 clones, roughly 84% of them singletons; the top ten hold 0.65% to 1%. This CDR3 contains 11 residues. Trimming took 7 bases from V and 2 from J, leaving 5 bases between them. The V gene's germline CDR1 is SQVTM and CDR2 ANQGSEA. The data are from a study of untreated major depressive disorder. Broader study findings: Depressed patients' CD4+ T cells carried increased TRBV05-01 (Vbeta 5.1) usage versus control CD4+ T cells.

The source material was CD4+ T cells from PBMCs. The origin of this receptor is a woman in her twenties or thirties in good health. The chain is built from TRBV29-1 and TRBJ2-2; D unclear. For the CDR3, the DNA is TGCAGCGCGGGCAACACCGGGGAGCTGTTTTTT. Translated: CSAGNTGELFF.